A single sample is the source of the 9 T cell receptor beta chains below, sequenced in a study of blood T cell repertoires in COVID-19. Sequencing was performed with immunoSEQ multiplex PCR; in TCRdb, only in-frame clones are kept and a portion is missing. Here the sample spans about 210,000 clones, almost 85% being singletons. The sample taken for sequencing was peripheral blood. These receptors were collected from a woman between 40 and 55 years old with acute or convalescent COVID-19.

This chain connects TRBV7-8 to TRBJ1-2, with TRBD1 as a possible D gene (6 bases). The CDR3 contains 14 residues. The V end was cut by 5 bases, the J end by 2 bases, with 12 bases between. Germline CDR1 reads SGHVS; CDR2 reads FQNEAQ. The CDR3 bases are TGTGCCAGCAGCCAGCCCGGACAGAACTATGGCTACACCTTC. Its protein is CASSQPGQNYGYTF.

In DNA form, the CDR3 reads TGTGCCACCCAACAGGACTCCTACGAGCAGTACTTC. Residues: CATQQDSYEQYF. V gene TRBV2 combines with J gene TRBJ2-7; D might be TRBD1 (5 bases). The V gene lost 10 bases and the J gene lost 0 bases, with 10 bases spanning the gap. The germline V gene encodes CDR1 SNHLY and CDR2 FYNNEI. This CDR3 has 12 residues.

The chain couples TRBV6-2 or TRBV6-3 to TRBJ2-3; D not resolved. The CDR3 covers 15 residues. Between the trimmed V and J ends, which lost 1 base and 0 bases, there was a span of 8 bases. The germline V gene encodes CDR1 MNHEY and CDR2 SVGEGT. The CDR3 DNA is TGTGCCAGCAGTTACTACGCGCCTAGCACAGATACGCAGTATTTT. Protein sequence: CASSYYAPSTDTQYF.

This chain uses TRBV14 with TRBJ2-3, with D possibly being TRBD2 (5 bases). Germline-derived CDR1 and CDR2 are SGHDN and FVKESK. The CDR3 covers 13 residues. Trimming removed 4 bases at V and 5 bases at J, with 10 bases between. The CDR3 sequence: CASSRRRGDTQYF. CDR3 nucleotide sequence: TGTGCCAGCAGCCGACGACGGGGAGATACGCAGTATTTT.

This clone has just a few counts. The chain couples TRBV19 to TRBJ2-5, with 10 bases that match TRBD1. CDR1 is LNHDA and CDR2 is SQIVND in the germline V gene (reference sequence). Losses at the gene ends were 3 bases for V and 2 bases for J; bases not matched to a gene: 3. The CDR3 loop spans 15 amino acids. CDR3 amino acids: CASSIPGQGQETQYF. CDR3 DNA: TGTGCCAGTAGTATTCCGGGACAGGGGCAAGAGACCCAGTACTTC.

J is TRBJ1-2 and V is TRBV18; D is ambiguous. The CDR3 has 13 residues. V shed 2 bases and J shed 1 base, with 5 bases lying between them. CDR1 is KGHSH and CDR2 is LQKENI in the germline V gene. CDR3 coding DNA: TGTGCCAGCTCACCAGAGGGTAACTATGGCTACACCTTC. Amino acids: CASSPEGNYGYTF.

V and J are TRBV3-1 (or the pseudogene TRBV3-2) and TRBJ2-3; D is uncertain. Trimming removed 1 base at V and 5 bases at J, with 7 bases between. Germline V gene data show CDR1 as LGHDT and CDR2 as YNNKEL (reference sequence). The CDR3 extends over 13 amino acids. The CDR3 loop reads CASSQVRRDTQYF. The DNA for the CDR3 is TGTGCCAGCAGCCAAGTACGCAGAGATACGCAGTATTTT.

This sequence joins TRBV18 and TRBJ1-1; perhaps TRBD1 as D (5 bases). Germline V gene sequence: CDR1 KGHSH, CDR2 LQKENI. The CDR3 loop spans 18 amino acids. V lost 3 bases and J 1 base, leaving 21 bases between the germline ends. The CDR3 DNA reads as TGTGCCAGCTCACCCCCATCGGCCGGAGCAGGGTGGAACACTGAAGCTTTCTTT. Its translation is CASSPPSAGAGWNTEAFF.

This chain connects TRBV29-1 to TRBJ1-2; possibly TRBD1 for D (5 bases). V was shortened by 0 bases and J by 8 bases, with 19 bases between the two germline ends. Germline lookup yields CDR1 SQVTM and CDR2 ANQGSEA. The CDR3 covers 15 residues. The CDR3 coding sequence is TGCAGCGTTGAAGATCGTTCCCAGGGAGGAAGGGGCTACACCTTC. Translated: CSVEDRSQGGRGYTF.